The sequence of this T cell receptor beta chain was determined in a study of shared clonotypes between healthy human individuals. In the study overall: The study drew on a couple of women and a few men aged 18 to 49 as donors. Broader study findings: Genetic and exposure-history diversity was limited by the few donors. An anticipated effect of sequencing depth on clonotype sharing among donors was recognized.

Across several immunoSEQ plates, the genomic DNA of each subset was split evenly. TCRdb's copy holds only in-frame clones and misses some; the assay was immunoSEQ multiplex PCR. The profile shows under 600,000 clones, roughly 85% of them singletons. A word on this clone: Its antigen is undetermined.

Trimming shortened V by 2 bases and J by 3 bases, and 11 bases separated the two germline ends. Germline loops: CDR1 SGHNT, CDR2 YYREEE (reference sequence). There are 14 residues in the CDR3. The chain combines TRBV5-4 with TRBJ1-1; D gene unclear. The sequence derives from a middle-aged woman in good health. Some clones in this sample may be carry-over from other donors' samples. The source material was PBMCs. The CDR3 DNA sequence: TGTGCCAGCAGCTTAGCCGGGGTTCACACTGAAGCTTTCTTT. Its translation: CASSLAGVHTEAFF.